One and the same sample provided the 5 T cell receptor beta chains below, sequenced in a study of blood T cell repertoires in COVID-19. Clones were sequenced by immunoSEQ multiplex PCR, and TCRdb holds only the in-frame ones, with some missing. Seen here are some 670,000 clones, approximately 90% observed once, and the top ten hold roughly 0.25%. The material sequenced was peripheral blood. These receptors all stem from a woman aged 18 to 35 with acute or convalescent COVID-19.

V usage is TRBV4-2 and J usage is TRBJ1-4, with D possibly being TRBD1 (5 bases). The CDR3 runs to 16 residues. V was shortened by 4 bases and J by 6 bases, with 18 bases between the two germline ends. Germline-derived CDR1 and CDR2 are LGHNA and YNFKEQ. The DNA of the CDR3 is TGTGCCAGCAGCCCTTACCGGTGGGGGGAGGATGAAAAACTGTTTTTT. Protein sequence: CASSPYRWGEDEKLFF.

The chain combines TRBV19 with TRBJ1-1; TRBD1 aligns across 7 bases. Trimming took 5 bases from V and 2 from J; bases not matched to a gene: 8. Germline-derived CDR1 and CDR2 are LNHDA and SQIVND (reference sequence). The CDR3 contains 15 residues. CDR3: CASSERGTENTEAFF. The CDR3 coding sequence is TGTGCCAGTAGTGAACGAGGGACAGAAAACACTGAAGCTTTCTTT. The full variable domain, in which reference TRBV19 and TRBJ1-1 provide the parts outside the CDR3, is DGGITQSPKYLFRKEGQNVTLSCEQNLNHDAMYWYRQDPGQGLRLIYYSQIVNDFQKGDIAEGYSVSREKKESFPLTVTSAQKNPTAFYLCASSERGTENTEAFFGQGTRLTVV.

This chain joins TRBV13 and TRBJ1-2; no definite D call. V was clipped by 6 bases and J by 8 bases, with 19 bases between them. This CDR3 contains 14 residues. Germline CDR1 PRHDT, CDR2 FYEKMQ (reference sequence). DNA of the CDR3: TGTGCCAGCAGACGAACTCGGAGGCCGGGGGGCTACACCTTC. It yields the protein CASRRTRRPGGYTF.

The rearrangement joins TRBV7-3 to TRBJ1-1, with 7 bases identical to TRBD1. There are 14 residues in the CDR3. The V and J ends lost 5 bases and 4 bases, in that order; junction bases with no gene match: 7. Per germline, CDR1 SGHTA and CDR2 FQGTGA. CDR3 residues: CASSLDRVSTEAFF. The CDR3 DNA follows: TGTGCCAGCAGCCTAGACAGGGTGAGCACTGAAGCTTTCTTT.

The rearrangement uses TRBV11-2 and TRBJ1-3; 10 bases line up with TRBD1. The CDR3 runs to 16 residues. J was trimmed by 2 bases and V by 7 bases; bases with no gene match: 8. The V gene's germline CDR1 is SGHAT and CDR2 FQNNGV. CDR3 DNA: TGTGCCAGCATGGGACAGGGGATCCCCCCTGGAAACACCATATATTTT. Its translation: CASMGQGIPPGNTIYF.